This TCR beta chain stems from a study of T-cell reconstitution after alpha-beta-depleted transplantation in children. The CDR3 totals 16 residues. V lost 0 bases, J lost 4 bases, and 7 bases stayed unmatched. Per germline, CDR1 SGHRS and CDR2 YFSETQ. At least ten counts were recorded for this clonotype. No antigen is known for it. Study-level points and caveats: Diversity and T-cell counts at one year after transplant derived mostly from new T cells. Reports say that about two months after transplant, the alpha-beta T cells came out of several hundred graft clones that had expanded. TCRbeta diversity was high at day 60 in some patients (a result of surviving recipient T cells and thymic progenitors).

As it was prepared, the TCRbeta library received unique molecular identifiers. TCRdb recomputed calls from the PCR reads with MiXCR, one row per CDR3 protein. Of a few hundred thousand distinct CDR3 sequences listed, nearly 8% are singletons. This chain joins TRBV5-1 and TRBJ2-1; 7 bases align to TRBD2. This specimen was peripheral blood, taken 360 days after TCRalphabeta/CD19-depleted stem cell transplant. The origin of this receptor is a female patient between 2 and 15 years old who had a stem cell transplant for Fanconi anemia, so the T cells may come from the graft donor. The CDR3 sequence: CASSLAVASGYNEQFF. The DNA of the CDR3 is TGCGCCAGCAGCTTGGCCGTGGCTAGCGGTTACAATGAGCAGTTCTTC. Filled out from reference TRBV5-1 and TRBJ2-1, the complete variable domain reads KAGVTQTPRYLIKTRGQQVTLSCSPISGHRSVSWYQQTPGQGLQFLFEYFSETQRNKGNFPGRFSGRQFSNSRSEMNVSTLELGDSALYLCASSLAVASGYNEQFFGPGTRLTVL.